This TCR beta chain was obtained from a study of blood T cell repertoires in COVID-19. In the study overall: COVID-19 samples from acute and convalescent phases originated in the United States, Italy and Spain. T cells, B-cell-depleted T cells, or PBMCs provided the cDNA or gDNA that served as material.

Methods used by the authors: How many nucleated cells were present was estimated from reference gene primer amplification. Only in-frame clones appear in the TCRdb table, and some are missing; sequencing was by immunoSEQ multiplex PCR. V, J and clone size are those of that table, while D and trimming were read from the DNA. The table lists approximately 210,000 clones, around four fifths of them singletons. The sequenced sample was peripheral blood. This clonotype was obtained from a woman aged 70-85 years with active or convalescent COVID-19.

The DNA of the CDR3 is TGTGCCAGCAGTAAGTCGGGGATTGACGAGCAGTACTTC. This encodes CASSKSGIDEQYF. The V and J genes are TRBV6-6 and TRBJ2-7; TRBD2 is a possible D gene (5 bases). Between the trimmed V and J ends, which lost 5 bases and 5 bases, there was a span of 13 bases. CDR3 size: 13 residues. The germline V gene encodes CDR1 MNHNY and CDR2 SVGAGI (reference sequence).